One and the same sample provided the 13 T cell receptor beta chains below, sequenced in a study of shared clonotypes between healthy human individuals. Here immunoSEQ multiplex PCR was the method, and the copy in TCRdb shows in-frame clones only, minus some. The sample consists of about 320,000 clones, around 86% of them appearing once. Sequenced material: memory CD8+ T cells sorted from blood. Subset described: CD45RO+ cells pooled with CCR7-negative TemRA cells. All receptors come from a man aged 18 to 30 in good health.

The chain joins TRBV28 to TRBJ1-5; no clear D. This CDR3 contains 15 residues. The germline gives CDR1 MDHEN, CDR2 SYDVKM. V was shortened by 4 bases and J by 1 base, with 11 bases between the two germline ends. CDR3 in amino acids: CASSSLTQSNQPQHF. The CDR3 region has the DNA TGTGCCAGCAGTTCCTTAACACAGAGCAATCAGCCCCAGCATTTT. Based on the CDR3 plus reference TRBV28 and TRBJ1-5, the full variable domain is DVKVTQSSRYLVKRTGEKVFLECVQDMDHENMFWYRQDPGLGLRLIYFSYDVKMKEKGDIPEGYSVSREKKERFSLILESASTNQTSMYLCASSSLTQSNQPQHFGDGTRLSIL.

The genes are TRBV6-5 and TRBJ2-7; no firm D call. V lost 6 bases, J lost 0 bases, and 15 bases lay in between. The CDR3 is 15 residues long. Per the germline V gene, CDR1 is MNHEY and CDR2 is SVGAGI. The CDR3 nucleotides are TGTGCCAGCAGCCCAAATCTGGTCAGCTCCTACGAGCAGTACTTC. Translated: CASSPNLVSSYEQYF.

The chain links TRBV4-1 to TRBJ2-7; D ambiguous. This CDR3 is built from 16 residues. The germline V gene encodes CDR1 MGHRA and CDR2 YSYEKL. Between the trimmed V and J ends, which lost 1 base and 2 bases, there was a span of 15 bases. In nucleotides, the CDR3 is TGCGCCAGCAGCCAAGGAGGTGACCCGGCGGCCTACGAGCAGTACTTC. This translates into CASSQGGDPAAYEQYF.

This rearrangement joins TRBV5-6 to TRBJ1-2; 9 bases map to TRBD1. The germline V gene has CDR1 SGHDT and CDR2 YYEEEE. The CDR3 has 14 residues. The J segment lost 5 bases and the V segment lost 4 bases, leaving 6 bases of the junction unmatched. The CDR3: CASSEGQGGYGYTF. The CDR3 coding sequence is TGTGCCAGCAGCGAGGGACAGGGAGGGTATGGCTACACCTTC.

The V call is TRBV11-2, the J call TRBJ1-1, with a weak D call TRBD1 (5 bases). CDR3 length: 13 residues. Germline CDR1 SGHAT, CDR2 FQNNGV. V shed 3 bases and J shed 3 bases, with 8 bases lying between them. CDR3 sequence reads: CASSFETDTEAFF. CDR3 DNA: TGTGCCAGCAGCTTCGAGACAGACACTGAAGCTTTCTTT.

The rearrangement links TRBV4-1 to TRBJ1-6, with 9 bases lining up with TRBD1. The CDR3 extends over 16 amino acids. Per the germline V gene, CDR1 is MGHRA and CDR2 is YSYEKL. After removal of 0 bases from V and 9 bases from J, the junction contained 6 bases not matched to a gene. The CDR3 sequence: CASSQEGGQGPSPLHF. The CDR3 DNA follows: TGCGCCAGCAGCCAAGAGGGGGGACAGGGCCCTTCACCCCTCCACTTT.

The DNA for the CDR3 is TGTGCCAGCACTTCGGCTGCTAGGGGGCTGTTTTTT. It is translated as CASTSAARGLFF. The rearrangement links TRBV2 to TRBJ2-2; a possible D gene is TRBD1 (5 bases). The CDR3 runs 12 residues. Trimming removed 7 bases at V and 13 bases at J, with 16 bases between. The germline V gene has CDR1 SNHLY and CDR2 FYNNEI.

This chain links TRBV10-3 with TRBJ1-3; D is perhaps TRBD1 (6 bases). This CDR3 is built from 15 residues. The germline V gene has CDR1 ENHRY and CDR2 SYGVKD. Trimming removed 5 bases at V and 0 bases at J, with 11 bases between. CDR3 sequence reads: CAISTGHLSGNTIYF. The CDR3 DNA follows: TGTGCCATCAGTACGGGACACCTCTCTGGAAACACCATATATTTT.

This sequence joins TRBV27 and TRBJ1-1; TRBD1 matches 7 bases. CDR1 MNHEY and CDR2 SMNVEV come from the germline V gene (reference sequence). V was clipped by 8 bases and J by 5 bases; unmatched bases: 11. The CDR3 is 14 amino acids. CDR3 loop: CASGIQGLGTEAFF. The CDR3 coding sequence is TGTGCCAGCGGTATACAGGGGTTGGGGACTGAAGCTTTCTTT.

The chain couples TRBV6-5 to TRBJ2-7; 10 positions agree with TRBD1. Germline CDR1 and CDR2: MNHEY and SVGAGI. CDR3 length: 14 amino acids. V trimming: 6 bases; J trimming: 1 base; junction bases outside the gene matches: 3. The CDR3 sequence is CASREDRGSYEQYF. CDR3 DNA: TGTGCCAGCAGGGAGGACAGGGGGTCCTACGAGCAGTACTTC.

V usage is TRBV7-2 and J usage is TRBJ2-7; D gene uncertain. Germline V CDR1 and CDR2: SGHTA, FQGNSA. Deletions cut 1 base from V and 1 base from J, with 8 bases between. The CDR3 length is 14 residues. The CDR3 DNA follows: TGTGCCAGCAGCTTAGTCCCATCTTCCTACGAGCAGTACTTC. This codes for CASSLVPSSYEQYF.

The V and J genes are TRBV28 and TRBJ1-4, with TRBD1 as a possible D gene (6 bases). Per the germline V gene, CDR1 is MDHEN and CDR2 is SYDVKM. V was clipped by 4 bases and J by 6 bases, with 21 bases between them. This CDR3 comprises 17 residues. The CDR3 here is CASSSSRVLGADEKLFF. The CDR3 region has the DNA TGTGCCAGCAGTTCCTCGAGGGTGTTGGGGGCCGATGAAAAACTGTTTTTT.

This clone came up once. For the CDR3, the DNA is TGTGCCAGCTCACCAGCTGGGGCCTCACCGAACACTGAAGCTTTCTTT. Its protein is CASSPAGASPNTEAFF. J is TRBJ1-1 and V is TRBV18; perhaps TRBD1 as D (5 bases). This CDR3 has 16 amino acids. Trimming left V 2 bases short and J 1 base short, with 14 bases between. CDR1 is KGHSH, CDR2 LQKENI, per germline.